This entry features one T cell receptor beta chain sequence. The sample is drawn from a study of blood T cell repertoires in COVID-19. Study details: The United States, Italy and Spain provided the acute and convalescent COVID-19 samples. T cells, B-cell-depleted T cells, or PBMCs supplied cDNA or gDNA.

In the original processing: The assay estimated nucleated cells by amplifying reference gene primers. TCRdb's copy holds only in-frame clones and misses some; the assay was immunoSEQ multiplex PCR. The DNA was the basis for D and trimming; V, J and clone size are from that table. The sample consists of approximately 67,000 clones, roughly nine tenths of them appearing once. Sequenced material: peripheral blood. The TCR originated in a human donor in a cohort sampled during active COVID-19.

The CDR3 loop reads CASSPSPTDTQYF. For the CDR3, the DNA is TGTGCCAGCAGCCCCTCCCCCACAGATACGCAGTATTTT. The chain uses TRBV11-2 and TRBJ2-3; no reliable D call. The germline V gene encodes CDR1 SGHAT and CDR2 FQNNGV. CDR3 length equals 13 residues. Trimming took 5 bases from V and 2 from J, leaving 8 bases between them.